This is a list of T cell receptor beta chains from one sample in a study of blood T cells in healthy people across ages. TCRdb re-called the 5' RACE reads through MiXCR, storing one row per CDR3 protein. This repertoire shows 1.5 million to 2 million distinct CDR3 sequences, less than 50% found once; its top ten account for approximately 2.1%. Sequenced input: blood. The receptors stem from a middle-aged woman in good health. Both conserved end residues are part of each CDR3. The order of the fields is clone size, D gene, J gene, V gene, CDR3 DNA, CDR3 protein. A D gene is named only where the DNA matches it firmly. Some rows have no size entry. The others give once, few or many, or a class for an expanded clone.

abundance: .
d_gene: .
j_gene: TRBJ1-2
v_gene: TRBV6-2/TRBV6-3
CDR3nt: TGTGCCAGCAACCGACCCGGGAGGTACACCTTC
CDR3aa: CASNRPGRYTF

abundance: few
d_gene: .
j_gene: TRBJ2-3
v_gene: TRBV20-1
CDR3nt: TGCAGTGCTAGACGCGATCCTACAGATACGGGTACGCAGTATTTT
CDR3aa: CSARRDPTDTGTQYF

abundance: .
d_gene: .
j_gene: TRBJ2-4
v_gene: TRBV2
CDR3nt: TGTGCCAGCAGGACGGAATTTCTTTTAAACATTCAGTACTTC
CDR3aa: CASRTEFLLNIQYF

abundance: .
d_gene: TRBD1
j_gene: TRBJ1-5
v_gene: TRBV5-1
CDR3nt: TGCGCCAGCAGCTTGAACCCGACAGGGTTTAATCAGCCCCAGCATTTT
CDR3aa: CASSLNPTGFNQPQHF

abundance: .
d_gene: TRBD1
j_gene: TRBJ2-5
v_gene: TRBV12-3/TRBV12-4
CDR3nt: TGTGCCAGCAGTTTAGATAGATACGACAGGGGTGGGACCCAGTACTTC
CDR3aa: CASSLDRYDRGGTQYF

abundance: .
d_gene: .
j_gene: TRBJ2-5
v_gene: TRBV5-4
CDR3nt: TGTGCCAGCAGCTTGGGGGGGTCGGCAGCTCAAGAGACCCAGTACTTC
CDR3aa: CASSLGGSAAQETQYF

abundance: .
d_gene: .
j_gene: TRBJ1-2
v_gene: TRBV6-6
CDR3nt: TGTGCCAGCAGTTACTCAGACAGTCAAGGTGGCTACACCTTC
CDR3aa: CASSYSDSQGGYTF

abundance: few
d_gene: .
j_gene: TRBJ2-5
v_gene: TRBV6-2/TRBV6-3
CDR3nt: TGTGCCAGCAGTTTAGCAGCCCGCCAAGAGACCCAGTACTTC
CDR3aa: CASSLAARQETQYF

abundance: .
d_gene: .
j_gene: TRBJ1-4
v_gene: TRBV7-2
CDR3nt: TGTGCCAGCAGCTTATTACAGAGTAATGAAAAACTGTTTTTT
CDR3aa: CASSLLQSNEKLFF

abundance: .
d_gene: .
j_gene: TRBJ1-5
v_gene: TRBV19
CDR3nt: TGTGCCAGTACCGGCAGCCGCAATCAGCCCCAGCATTTT
CDR3aa: CASTGSRNQPQHF

abundance: .
d_gene: TRBD1
j_gene: TRBJ2-7
v_gene: TRBV28
CDR3nt: TGTGCCAGCACCCTGACCAGACAGGGAAACTACGAGCAGTACTTC
CDR3aa: CASTLTRQGNYEQYF

abundance: few
d_gene: .
j_gene: TRBJ2-1
v_gene: TRBV28
CDR3nt: TGTGCCAGCAGTTTACGGTCCCTCCTGGTATACAATGAGCAGTTCTTC
CDR3aa: CASSLRSLLVYNEQFF

abundance: .
d_gene: .
j_gene: TRBJ2-7
v_gene: TRBV20-1
CDR3nt: TGCAGTGCTAGAGATAGCACCAGCTCCTACGAGCAGTATTTC
CDR3aa: CSARDSTSSYEQYF

abundance: .
d_gene: .
j_gene: TRBJ1-5
v_gene: TRBV5-1
CDR3nt: TGCGCCAGCAGCTTGAACCCGACGGATAGCAATCAGCCCCAGCATTTT
CDR3aa: CASSLNPTDSNQPQHF

abundance: few
d_gene: TRBD1
j_gene: TRBJ2-7
v_gene: TRBV28
CDR3nt: TGTGCCAGCACCCAGACAGGGGGTCGGTACGAGCAGTACTTC
CDR3aa: CASTQTGGRYEQYF

abundance: once
d_gene: TRBD2
j_gene: TRBJ2-5
v_gene: TRBV7-2
CDR3nt: TGTGCCAGCAGCCCCGGGGGGGCCCAAGAGACCCGGTACTTC
CDR3aa: CASSPGGAQETRYF

abundance: .
d_gene: .
j_gene: TRBJ2-6
v_gene: TRBV6-6
CDR3nt: TGTGCCAGCAGTGGGTACCCCTCTGGGGCCAACGTCCTGACTTTC
CDR3aa: CASSGYPSGANVLTF

abundance: .
d_gene: .
j_gene: TRBJ2-7
v_gene: TRBV12-3/TRBV12-4
CDR3nt: TGTGCCAGCAGTTTGGGGTCAGGGTCGTTCTACGAGCAGTACTTC
CDR3aa: CASSLGSGSFYEQYF

abundance: .
d_gene: .
j_gene: TRBJ1-2
v_gene: TRBV20-1
CDR3nt: TGCAGTGCTACGGACAGCGGAGGAGCTGATGGCTACACCTTC
CDR3aa: CSATDSGGADGYTF

abundance: few
d_gene: TRBD2
j_gene: TRBJ2-5
v_gene: TRBV24-1
CDR3nt: TGTGCCACCAGTGATTTGGGGACTAGGGGGCAAGAGACCCAGTACTTC
CDR3aa: CATSDLGTRGQETQYF

abundance: .
d_gene: .
j_gene: TRBJ2-1
v_gene: TRBV28
CDR3nt: TGTGCCGGCAGTACCATTTGGTATGAGCAGTTCTTC
CDR3aa: CAGSTIWYEQFF

abundance: .
d_gene: .
j_gene: TRBJ2-1
v_gene: TRBV6-2/TRBV6-3
CDR3nt: TGTGCCAGCAGTTACCCTGGGGGGACTGGGGGGAATGAGCAGTTCTTC
CDR3aa: CASSYPGGTGGNEQFF

abundance: .
d_gene: TRBD2
j_gene: TRBJ2-7
v_gene: TRBV11-2
CDR3nt: TGTGCCAGCATTACGGGAGGGATTTCCGACGAGCAGTACTTC
CDR3aa: CASITGGISDEQYF

abundance: few
d_gene: .
j_gene: TRBJ2-4
v_gene: TRBV6-5
CDR3nt: TGTGCCAGCAGGGGCCGGGACACCGATGTTCAGTACTTC
CDR3aa: CASRGRDTDVQYF

abundance: .
d_gene: .
j_gene: TRBJ1-5
v_gene: TRBV12-3/TRBV12-4
CDR3nt: TGTGCCAGCAGTCTATTATCAGGGATCGGGTATAGCAATCAGCCCCAGCATTTT
CDR3aa: CASSLLSGIGYSNQPQHF

abundance: .
d_gene: TRBD1
j_gene: TRBJ1-6
v_gene: TRBV6-1
CDR3nt: TGTGCCAGCAGTCAAGGATTCGACAGGGGTAATTCACCCCTCCACTTT
CDR3aa: CASSQGFDRGNSPLHF

abundance: few
d_gene: .
j_gene: TRBJ2-3
v_gene: TRBV20-1
CDR3nt: TGCAGTGCTCAGGACAGCCCTAGCACAGATACGCAGTATTTT
CDR3aa: CSAQDSPSTDTQYF

abundance: .
d_gene: .
j_gene: TRBJ2-6
v_gene: TRBV6-5
CDR3nt: TGTGCCAGCAGTTACTCGAAACAGGTGTATCGGACTGGGGCCAACGTCCTGACTTTC
CDR3aa: CASSYSKQVYRTGANVLTF

abundance: .
d_gene: .
j_gene: TRBJ2-3
v_gene: TRBV19
CDR3nt: TGTGCCAGTACCTCATCGGTGACGGGCACAGATACGCAGTATTTT
CDR3aa: CASTSSVTGTDTQYF

abundance: .
d_gene: TRBD1
j_gene: TRBJ1-6
v_gene: TRBV18
CDR3nt: TGTGCCAGCTCACCTAACGACAGGGGGACGCAAGGGGATAATTCACCCCTCCACTTT
CDR3aa: CASSPNDRGTQGDNSPLHF

abundance: few
d_gene: .
j_gene: TRBJ2-1
v_gene: TRBV20-1
CDR3nt: TGCAGTGCTAGAGATCCGGGACTCGCTGAGCAGTTCTTC
CDR3aa: CSARDPGLAEQFF

abundance: few
d_gene: TRBD1
j_gene: TRBJ2-1
v_gene: TRBV29-1
CDR3nt: TGCAGCGATACAGGGGGTGAGCAGTTCTTC
CDR3aa: CSDTGGEQFF

abundance: .
d_gene: TRBD2
j_gene: TRBJ2-3
v_gene: TRBV20-1
CDR3nt: TGCAGTGCCCCGAGCGGGGGGGTCACAGATACGCAGTATTTT
CDR3aa: CSAPSGGVTDTQYF

abundance: .
d_gene: TRBD1
j_gene: TRBJ2-1
v_gene: TRBV20-1
CDR3nt: TGCAGTGCTAGTCTGCAGGGGGAGGAGCAGTTCTTC
CDR3aa: CSASLQGEEQFF

abundance: many
d_gene: .
j_gene: TRBJ2-4
v_gene: TRBV4-2
CDR3nt: TGTGCCAGCAGCGACAGAGGAGCCAAAAACATTCAGTACTTC
CDR3aa: CASSDRGAKNIQYF

abundance: .
d_gene: .
j_gene: TRBJ2-1
v_gene: TRBV1
CDR3nt: TGCACCAGCAGCCGGCTAGCGGGGGGAGTCTACAATGAGCAGTTCTTC
CDR3aa: CTSSRLAGGVYNEQFF

abundance: few
d_gene: TRBD1
j_gene: TRBJ1-2
v_gene: TRBV2
CDR3nt: TGTGCCAGCGGGGGACAGGGGCTAGGCTACACCTTC
CDR3aa: CASGGQGLGYTF

abundance: .
d_gene: .
j_gene: TRBJ1-2
v_gene: TRBV28
CDR3nt: TGTGCCAGCAGTTTATTAGGGGGAGCCGGTGGTAGGGGTGGCTACACCTTC
CDR3aa: CASSLLGGAGGRGGYTF

abundance: .
d_gene: .
j_gene: TRBJ1-5
v_gene: TRBV20-1
CDR3nt: TGCAGTGCCCTGGGGCGCAGCCGGGTGCCCCAGCATTTT
CDR3aa: CSALGRSRVPQHF

abundance: .
d_gene: .
j_gene: TRBJ1-1
v_gene: TRBV7-2
CDR3nt: TGTGCCAGCTTCCATGGAGACAGAGCGGGGCGTAAAGCTTTCTTT
CDR3aa: CASFHGDRAGRKAFF

abundance: .
d_gene: .
j_gene: TRBJ1-5
v_gene: TRBV4-3
CDR3nt: TGCGCCAGCAGCCAAGAAGAATCCCGTCAGCCCCAGCATTTT
CDR3aa: CASSQEESRQPQHF

abundance: .
d_gene: TRBD2
j_gene: TRBJ2-7
v_gene: TRBV10-3
CDR3nt: TGTGCCATCAGTGAGTCTACGGCGGGGGGACAACAAGGTGAGCAGTACTTC
CDR3aa: CAISESTAGGQQGEQYF

abundance: .
d_gene: TRBD2
j_gene: TRBJ2-1
v_gene: TRBV20-1
CDR3nt: TGCAGTGCTACGATCGCTAGCGGCAACTACAATGAGCAGTTCTTC
CDR3aa: CSATIASGNYNEQFF

abundance: .
d_gene: TRBD1
j_gene: TRBJ2-7
v_gene: TRBV5-1
CDR3nt: TGCGCCAGCAGCTTGATCGGGACAGGAGGGTACTTC
CDR3aa: CASSLIGTGGYF

abundance: few
d_gene: .
j_gene: TRBJ2-5
v_gene: TRBV4-1
CDR3nt: TGCGCCAGCAGCCCCACTAGTGGGGTCAGAGAGACCCAGTACTTC
CDR3aa: CASSPTSGVRETQYF

abundance: few
d_gene: TRBD1
j_gene: TRBJ1-1
v_gene: TRBV15
CDR3nt: TGTGCCACCAGCAGAGGGACAGGGGCGTTGAACACTGAAGCTTTCTTT
CDR3aa: CATSRGTGALNTEAFF